This TCR beta chain was identified in a study of identical twins. A single record per CDR3 protein comes from TCRdb applying MiXCR to the 5' RACE reads. The sample lists about 920,000 distinct CDR3 sequences, 12% occurring once. V lost 3 bases, J lost 5 bases, and 13 bases stayed unmatched. This CDR3 region has 19 residues. The study, taken as a whole, reports: With abundant cord blood beta clonotypes, insertions were fewer; memory repertoires showed no such pattern.

Note on this clonotype: Its target is unknown.

Another study also made use of these data, one on yellow fever vaccine responses in identical twins.

Sequencing input: PBMCs. The chain combines TRBV12-3 or TRBV12-4 with TRBJ2-2; 12 nucleotides line up with TRBD2. The clonotype was recovered from a woman aged 18-29 years in good health. In DNA form, the CDR3 reads TGTGCCAGCAGTTTGTTCGTCGGACTAGCGGGATCTCGGACCGGGGAGCTGTTTTTT. It codes for CASSLFVGLAGSRTGELFF.